The 32 T cell receptor beta chains reported below all come from one sample, sequenced in a study of cytomegalovirus exposure and HLA in healthy donors. The PCR used 60 Vbeta and 13 Jbeta primers. Sequenced by immunoSEQ multiplex PCR; TCRdb stores in-frame clones only, minus some. The sample includes about 160,000 clones, 82% seen only once; the top ten take approximately 1.5%. Sequencing input: PBMCs. Receptor source: a girl aged 10 to 17 in good health and CMV-seropositive.

This chain joins TRBV9 and TRBJ2-1; TRBD1 aligns across 11 bases. Germline V gene sequence: CDR1 SGDLS, CDR2 YYNGEE. The junction had 6 bases not matched to a gene; V was cut back by 2 bases and J by 8 bases. The CDR3 loop spans 15 amino acids. The chain's CDR3 is CASSVGTGGVDEQFF. CDR3 nucleotide sequence: TGTGCCAGCAGCGTCGGGACAGGGGGAGTCGATGAGCAGTTCTTC.

The CDR3 is CASSRGLSWGGYTF. The CDR3 DNA reads TGTGCCAGCAGTCGTGGACTCTCCTGGGGAGGCTACACCTTC. The rearrangement links TRBV2 to TRBJ1-2; the D is unclear. Trimming took 5 bases from V and 8 from J, leaving 18 bases between them. The CDR3 loop spans 14 amino acids. The germline CDR1 and CDR2 sequences are SNHLY and FYNNEI.

The V and J genes are TRBV6-1 and TRBJ2-5, with TRBD1 matching over 10 bases. Germline CDR1 is MNHNS and CDR2 is SASEGT. CDR3 length: 13 residues. The CDR3 coding sequence is TGTGCAGCGGGACAGGGGTTTCAAGAGACCCAGTACTTC. It specifies CAAGQGFQETQYF.

V gene TRBV6-1 combines with J gene TRBJ2-7, with 10 bases fitting TRBD2. V lost 6 bases to trimming and J lost 0 bases; unmatched junction nucleotides: 5. The germline V gene has CDR1 MNHNS and CDR2 SASEGT. The CDR3 is made up of 15 amino acids. The CDR3 here is CASRALAGDSYEQYF. The CDR3 nucleotides are TGTGCCAGCAGGGCCCTAGCGGGGGACTCCTACGAGCAGTACTTC.

The V and J genes are TRBV9 and TRBJ1-2; 7 nucleotides align to TRBD1. The CDR3 runs 13 residues. The V gene end was trimmed by 3 bases and the J gene end by 4 bases; junction bases not matched to a gene: 3. Germline V lookup: CDR1 SGDLS, CDR2 YYNGEE. CDR3 sequence reads: CASSGGTVYGYTF. The CDR3 coding sequence is TGTGCCAGCAGCGGTGGGACAGTCTATGGCTACACCTTC. Variable domain in full (rest from reference TRBV9 and TRBJ1-2): DSGVTQTPKHLITATGQRVTLRCSPRSGDLSVYWYQQSLDQGLQFLIQYYNGEERAKGNILERFSAQQFPDLHSELNLSSLELGDSALYFCASSGGTVYGYTFGSGTRLTVV.

The chain is built from TRBV7-2 and TRBJ2-7, with 16 bases fitting TRBD2. Germline assignment: CDR1 SGHTA and CDR2 FQGNSA. V gave up 5 bases and J gave up 2 bases; unmatched junction bases: 6. CDR3 length: 17 residues. The CDR3 DNA follows: TGTGCCAGCAGCCCGGGACTAGCGGGAGGGTCCCCCTACGAGCAGTACTTC. This codes for CASSPGLAGGSPYEQYF. The complete variable domain, with remaining parts taken from reference TRBV7-2 and TRBJ2-7, reads GAGVSQSPSNKVTEKGKDVELRCDPISGHTALYWYRQSLGQGLEFLIYFQGNSAPDKSGLPSDRFSAERTGGSVSTLTIQRTQQEDSAVYLCASSPGLAGGSPYEQYFGPGTRLTVT.

This clone has only a few counts. This rearrangement joins TRBV2 to TRBJ1-1; 8 bases map to TRBD1. The length of the CDR3 is 15 residues. From germline, CDR1 is SNHLY and CDR2 FYNNEI. J lost 1 base, V lost 8 bases, and 9 bases had no gene match. CDR3 protein: CASGPQGAGNTEAFF. The CDR3 DNA follows: TGTGCCAGCGGACCTCAGGGGGCAGGGAACACTGAAGCTTTCTTT.

This chain joins TRBV25-1 and TRBJ2-7, with D maybe TRBD2 (5 bases). Germline V gives CDR1 MGHDK, CDR2 SYGVNS. V was clipped by 2 bases and J by 3 bases, with 17 bases between them. CDR3 length: 16 amino acids. CDR3 loop: CASSEGGAERHYEQYF. The CDR3 bases are TGTGCCAGCAGTGAAGGAGGAGCGGAAAGACACTACGAGCAGTACTTC.

The chain recombines TRBV7-6 with TRBJ1-2, with a weak D call TRBD1 (6 bases). In germline, CDR1 is SGHVS, CDR2 FNYEAQ. V was clipped by 5 bases and J by 1 base, with 14 bases between them. The CDR3 contains 15 residues. In nucleotides, the CDR3 is TGTGCCAGCAGCCGCCTCCTCAGGGGTAACTATGGCTACACCTTC. As protein: CASSRLLRGNYGYTF.

V and J are TRBV18 and TRBJ2-7, with 12 nucleotides matching TRBD2. The trim removed 4 bases at V and 0 bases at J, leaving 10 bases unmatched. There are 18 residues in the CDR3. Germline lookup yields CDR1 KGHSH and CDR2 LQKENI. The CDR3 sequence: CASSQPGLAGLSSYEQYF. CDR3 nucleotide sequence: TGTGCCAGCTCACAACCGGGACTAGCGGGTTTAAGCTCCTACGAGCAGTACTTC. Filled out from reference TRBV18 and TRBJ2-7, the complete variable domain reads NAGVMQNPRHLVRRRGQEARLRCSPMKGHSHVYWYRQLPEEGLKFMVYLQKENIIDESGMPKERFSAEFPKEGPSILRIQQVVRGDSAAYFCASSQPGLAGLSSYEQYFGPGTRLTVT.

The chain combines TRBV9 with TRBJ2-5, with TRBD2 matching over 9 bases. This CDR3 spans 17 amino acids. The V gene's germline CDR1 is SGDLS and CDR2 YYNGEE. V shed 0 bases and J 5 bases; nucleotides not matched to a gene: 11. The CDR3 spells CASSVAPVAGVWETQYF. The CDR3 DNA reads as TGTGCCAGCAGCGTAGCCCCCGTAGCGGGAGTATGGGAGACCCAGTACTTC.

This sequence joins TRBV11-3 and TRBJ2-1, with 12 bases lining up with TRBD2. The CDR3 is 15 residues long. Germline V gene lookup returns CDR1 SGHNT and CDR2 YENEEA. The junction had 1 base not matched to a gene; V was cut back by 4 bases and J by 3 bases. The CDR3 DNA follows: TGTGCCAGCAGCTCGACTAGCGGGGGCTACAATGAGCAGTTCTTC. Translating it yields CASSSTSGGYNEQFF.

Only a few counts were recorded for this clone. The chain has TRBV11-2 and TRBJ1-1, with D possibly matching TRBD1 (5 bases). The V end was cut by 3 bases, the J end by 5 bases, with 10 bases between. The CDR3 is 13 residues long. From germline, CDR1 is SGHAT and CDR2 FQNNGV. CDR3 nucleotide sequence: TGTGCCAGCAGCTTTCTCAGGGATACTGAAGCTTTCTTT. Amino acid sequence: CASSFLRDTEAFF.

The chain combines TRBV7-2 with TRBJ2-3; the match to TRBD2 covers 10 bases. The junction had 6 bases not matched to a gene; V was cut back by 3 bases and J by 3 bases. CDR1 and CDR2 from the germline V gene are SGHTA and FQGNSA. This CDR3 has 16 residues. The CDR3 DNA sequence: TGTGCCAGCAGCTTCCTAGTAGCGGGAGGTACAGATACGCAGTATTTT. Translated: CASSFLVAGGTDTQYF.

As concerns this clone: Its ends do not fully match the called genes, so a read error is possible. The J gene is TRBJ2-3, the V gene TRBV2; D not certain. The germline CDR1 and CDR2 sequences are SNHLY and FYNNEI. The CDR3 consists of 14 residues. This CDR3 is CASSKVAALDKQYF. The CDR3 coding sequence is TGTGCCAGCAGTAAGGTCGCGGCTTTGGATAAGCAGTATTTT.

This clone was picked up a small number of times. The V and J genes are TRBV18 and TRBJ1-5; maybe TRBD1 (5 bases). Trimming stripped 4 bases from V and 1 base from J, with 14 bases between. The CDR3 consists of 16 residues. Germline loops: CDR1 KGHSH, CDR2 LQKENI. Here the CDR3 reads CASSRTGESSNQPQHF. The CDR3 region has the DNA TGTGCCAGCTCACGGACGGGGGAATCGAGCAATCAGCCCCAGCATTTT. Full variable domain (remainder filled in from reference TRBV18 and TRBJ1-5): NAGVMQNPRHLVRRRGQEARLRCSPMKGHSHVYWYRQLPEEGLKFMVYLQKENIIDESGMPKERFSAEFPKEGPSILRIQQVVRGDSAAYFCASSRTGESSNQPQHFGDGTRLSIL.

The chain employs TRBV5-1 and TRBJ1-4, with 7 bases matching TRBD1. CDR3 length: 15 residues. The germline gives CDR1 SGHRS, CDR2 YFSETQ. After removal of 0 bases from V and 7 bases from J, the junction contained 6 bases not matched to a gene. The CDR3 DNA sequence: TGCGCCAGCAGCTTGGCCGAGGGACAGTTTGAAAAACTGTTTTTT. Residues: CASSLAEGQFEKLFF.

The chain couples TRBV5-5 to TRBJ2-5; 8 bases map to TRBD1. The CDR3 length is 16 residues. After removal of 4 bases from V and 3 bases from J, the junction contained 11 bases not matched to a gene. CDR1 and CDR2 (germline): SGHKS, YYEKEE (reference sequence). CDR3 loop: CASSVGTGRMEETQYF. CDR3 nucleotide sequence: TGTGCCAGCAGCGTCGGGACAGGTAGAATGGAAGAGACCCAGTACTTC.

V is TRBV5-1 and J is TRBJ1-4; maybe TRBD1 (6 bases). Trimming stripped 3 bases from V and 7 bases from J, with 19 bases between. The CDR3 has 16 amino acids. CDR1 and CDR2 (germline): SGHRS, YFSETQ. The CDR3 DNA reads TGCGCCAGCAGCTATGGACAGTTACGGATTGGTGAAAAACTGTTTTTT. The encoded protein is CASSYGQLRIGEKLFF. The full variable domain, with the rest looked up from reference TRBV5-1 and TRBJ1-4, is KAGVTQTPRYLIKTRGQQVTLSCSPISGHRSVSWYQQTPGQGLQFLFEYFSETQRNKGNFPGRFSGRQFSNSRSEMNVSTLELGDSALYLCASSYGQLRIGEKLFFGSGTQLSVL.

This chain joins TRBV4-1 and TRBJ1-1, with 7 positions matching TRBD1. CDR3 length equals 13 residues. J was trimmed by 3 bases and V by 6 bases; bases with no gene match: 4. Germline V gene sequence: CDR1 MGHRA, CDR2 YSYEKL. The CDR3 nucleotides read TGCGCCAGCAGGACAGGGTTGGACACTGAAGCTTTCTTT. Encoded protein: CASRTGLDTEAFF.

Turning to this clone: The junction departs from germline at one end; a sequencing error may be responsible. This rearrangement joins TRBV7-9 to TRBJ1-2; 8 nucleotides align to TRBD1. The CDR3 consists of 14 residues. The germline gives CDR1 SEHNR, CDR2 FQNEAQ (reference sequence). CDR3 sequence (DNA): TGTTCCAGCAGCTCCCTTGGACAGGGCTATGGCTACACCTTC. Translated: CSSSSLGQGYGYTF.

This chain connects TRBV9 to TRBJ2-2, with a possible D match to TRBD2 (7 bases). Trimming pared 0 bases from V and 4 bases from J, leaving 22 bases between. CDR1 and CDR2 (germline): SGDLS, YYNGEE. The CDR3 sequence is 19 residues long. The CDR3 here is CASSVESAGATVGTGELFF. The CDR3 DNA is TGTGCCAGCAGCGTAGAGTCGGCGGGGGCCACAGTGGGCACCGGGGAGCTGTTTTTT.

The gene calls are TRBV19 and TRBJ1-5; 10 bases fit TRBD1. The CDR3 covers 15 residues. The V and J ends lost 1 base and 5 bases, in that order; junction bases with no gene match: 2. CDR1 and CDR2 from the germline V gene are LNHDA and SQIVND (reference sequence). This chain's CDR3 is CASSIGGTGDQPQHF. The CDR3 DNA reads as TGTGCCAGTAGTATAGGTGGGACAGGGGATCAGCCCCAGCATTTT. Full variable domain (remainder filled in from reference TRBV19 and TRBJ1-5): DGGITQSPKYLFRKEGQNVTLSCEQNLNHDAMYWYRQDPGQGLRLIYYSQIVNDFQKGDIAEGYSVSREKKESFPLTVTSAQKNPTAFYLCASSIGGTGDQPQHFGDGTRLSIL.

The chain is built from TRBV28 and TRBJ2-4, with 8 bases lining up with TRBD1. After removal of 2 bases from V and 15 bases from J, the junction contained 12 bases not matched to a gene. The germline gives CDR1 MDHEN, CDR2 SYDVKM. The CDR3 runs to 14 residues. CDR3 nucleotides: TGTGCCAGCAGTTTAACCCACGGGACAGGTCTATCGTACTTC. Translated, it gives CASSLTHGTGLSYF.

This clone was recorded once. The genes are TRBV4-1 and TRBJ2-2; TRBD1 agrees at 8 bases. Trimming at V came to 2 bases and at J to 5 bases, leaving 4 bases not matched to a gene. The CDR3 sequence is 15 residues long. Germline values: CDR1 MGHRA, CDR2 YSYEKL. The CDR3 sequence: CASSQWTGPTGELFF. Written as DNA, the CDR3 is TGCGCCAGCAGCCAATGGACAGGGCCTACCGGGGAGCTGTTTTTT.

The V and J genes are TRBV4-2 and TRBJ2-7, with a weak D call TRBD1 (6 bases). Germline V CDR1 and CDR2: LGHNA, YNFKEQ. This CDR3 comprises 17 residues. Trimming removed 4 bases from V and 2 bases from J, with 21 bases in between. CDR3: CASSRTSGRDNPYEQYF. CDR3 nucleotide sequence: TGTGCCAGCAGCCGCACATCCGGCCGGGACAACCCCTACGAGCAGTACTTC.

This rearrangement joins TRBV28 to TRBJ1-2; a possible D gene is TRBD1 (5 bases). V was trimmed by 2 bases and J by 7 bases, leaving 11 bases between them. CDR3 size: 13 residues. CDR1 is MDHEN, CDR2 SYDVKM, per germline. The CDR3 sequence: CASSLEGDLGYTF. CDR3 sequence (DNA): TGTGCCAGCAGTTTAGAAGGGGATCTTGGCTACACCTTC.

The chain combines TRBV9 with TRBJ2-1, with 10 positions matching TRBD2. V shed 0 bases, J shed 5 bases, and the junction held 5 bases outside the gene matches. There are 16 residues in the CDR3. Germline CDR1 reads SGDLS; CDR2 reads YYNGEE. CDR3 bases: TGTGCCAGCAGCGTAGCTGGCAGCGGGGGGGACAATGAGCAGTTCTTC. Translation gives CASSVAGSGGDNEQFF.

This clone was seen just once. This chain uses TRBV5-1 with TRBJ2-5; TRBD2 matches at 12 bases. The V and J ends lost 3 bases and 4 bases, in that order; junction bases with no gene match: 4. Per the germline V gene, CDR1 is SGHRS and CDR2 is YFSETQ. This CDR3 spans 15 amino acids. CDR3 amino acids: CASSSLGLAGETQYF. The CDR3 DNA sequence: TGCGCCAGCAGCTCCCTGGGACTAGCGGGAGAGACCCAGTACTTC.

The rearrangement links TRBV6-4 to TRBJ2-3; 12 nucleotides align to TRBD1. Germline-derived CDR1 and CDR2 are MRHNA and SNTAGT. J lost 7 bases, V lost 6 bases, and 2 bases had no gene match. The CDR3 totals 13 residues. The CDR3: CASRGQGANTQYF. In nucleotides, the CDR3 is TGTGCCAGCAGGGGACAGGGGGCGAATACGCAGTATTTT.

The chain combines TRBV19 with TRBJ2-7; 7 bases are shared with TRBD1. Trimming cost V 6 bases and J 2 bases; bases outside gene matches: 4. The germline V gene encodes CDR1 LNHDA and CDR2 SQIVND (reference sequence). This CDR3 is 13 amino acids long. The CDR3 loop reads CASRPTGTYEQYF. DNA of the CDR3: TGTGCCAGTAGGCCGACAGGGACCTACGAGCAGTACTTC. The full variable domain, with the rest looked up from reference TRBV19 and TRBJ2-7, is DGGITQSPKYLFRKEGQNVTLSCEQNLNHDAMYWYRQDPGQGLRLIYYSQIVNDFQKGDIAEGYSVSREKKESFPLTVTSAQKNPTAFYLCASRPTGTYEQYFGPGTRLTVT.

The rearrangement joins TRBV6-5 to TRBJ2-1; TRBD2 might be the D (6 bases). The CDR3 has 15 amino acids. Germline CDR1 is MNHEY and CDR2 is SVGAGI. Trimming shortened V by 5 bases and J by 5 bases, and 16 bases separated the two germline ends. DNA of the CDR3: TGTGCCAGCAGTAAGGCGGGACTCGCGAACAATGAGCAGTTCTTC. Amino acids: CASSKAGLANNEQFF.